This is a list of T cell receptor beta chains from one sample in a study of blood T cell repertoires in COVID-19. The table came from immunoSEQ multiplex PCR; TCRdb's copy has only in-frame clones and leaves some out. The sample has 90,000 or so clones, about 83% seen once. The sequenced sample consisted of peripheral blood. The source of these receptors is a woman aged 55-70 years with COVID-19, enrolled during active disease. Each CDR3 is given with its conserved first and last residue. D genes are given only for firm matches. The size entry is marked missing in some rows and otherwise reads once, few, many or a size class.

d_call	clone_size	v_call	cdr3_length	j_call	cdr3_aa	cdr3_nt
-	-	TRBV19	12	TRBJ1-5	CASTTVNQPQHF	TGTGCCAGTACGACAGTCAATCAGCCCCAGCATTTT
-	-	TRBV7-9	13	TRBJ1-1	CASSTLWARGAFF	TGTGCCAGCAGCACCCTCTGGGCCCGGGGAGCTTTCTTT
TRBD2	-	TRBV7-9	15	TRBJ2-7	CASSLVGLAERIRYF	TGTGCCAGCAGCTTAGTTGGACTAGCGGAACGGATCAGGTACTTC
TRBD2	-	TRBV6-2/TRBV6-3	20	TRBJ2-3	CASSYFFGLAGVPSTDTQYF	TGTGCCAGCAGTTATTTCTTCGGACTAGCGGGGGTCCCTAGCACAGATACGCAGTATTTT
-	-	TRBV7-9	12	TRBJ1-2	CASSQSGYGYTF	TGTGCCAGCAGTCAGTCAGGCTATGGCTACACCTTC
TRBD2	-	TRBV27	15	TRBJ2-7	CASSSAGGSAYEQYF	TGTGCCAGCAGCTCAGCGGGGGGGTCCGCCTACGAGCAGTACTTC
TRBD1	-	TRBV30	12	TRBJ1-5	CAAGGTDQPQHF	TGTGCCGCCGGTGGGACAGACCAGCCCCAGCATTTT
TRBD2	-	TRBV6-2/TRBV6-3	12	TRBJ2-1	CASSGGNNEQFF	TGTGCCAGCAGCGGGGGGAACAATGAGCAGTTCTTC
-	-	TRBV19	15	TRBJ1-2	CASTRAEGWAYGYTF	TGTGCCAGTACCAGAGCCGAAGGCTGGGCCTATGGCTACACCTTC
-	-	TRBV19	13	TRBJ2-2	CASSPQNRGELFF	TGTGCCAGTAGTCCCCAAAATCGGGGGGAGCTGTTTTTT
TRBD2	-	TRBV2	15	TRBJ2-1	CASKPLAGSYNEQFF	TGTGCCAGCAAACCTCTAGCGGGCTCCTACAATGAGCAGTTCTTC
-	-	TRBV7-2	13	TRBJ2-7	CASSLYIPYEQYF	TGTGCCAGCAGCTTATATATTCCCTACGAGCAGTACTTC
-	-	TRBV11-2	13	TRBJ2-3	CASSLDWQNTQYF	TGTGCCAGCAGCTTAGATTGGCAAAATACGCAGTATTTT
TRBD1	-	TRBV5-1	16	TRBJ1-3	CASSLAGDSSGNTIYF	TGCGCCAGCAGCTTGGCCGGGGACAGCTCTGGAAACACCATATATTTT
TRBD1	once	TRBV28	12	TRBJ1-1	CATRDSRMEAFF	TGTGCCACCAGGGACAGCCGTATGGAAGCTTTCTTT
-	-	TRBV6-2/TRBV6-3	13	TRBJ1-1	CASRPPVSTEAFF	TGTGCCAGCAGGCCTCCAGTATCCACTGAAGCTTTCTTT
TRBD2	-	TRBV28	15	TRBJ2-2	CASRRGGLGTGELFF	TGTGCCAGCAGGCGGGGGGGCTTAGGCACCGGGGAGCTGTTTTTT